The 16 T cell receptor beta chains presented below share a single source sample, sequenced in a study of beta chain features in type 1 diabetes. Regarding the study as a whole: Among patients with Type 1 diabetes, TCRB CDR3s were moderately but significantly shorter in every one of the four CD4+ subsets.

Sequenced material consisted of expressed TCRB transcripts (all of the isolated RNA was reverse transcribed). Here immunoSEQ multiplex PCR was the method, and the copy in TCRdb shows in-frame clones only, minus some. The data hold about 360,000 clones, with roughly 12% observed a single time. For these TCRs, the target antigens are not known. The sequencing input was naive CD4+ T cells from blood. These receptors all come from a woman aged 18-29 years with type 1 diabetes.

V gene TRBV30 combines with J gene TRBJ2-1; D is possibly TRBD2 (5 bases). CDR1 GTSNPN and CDR2 SVGIG come from the germline V gene (reference sequence). V shed 1 base and J shed 3 bases, with 16 bases lying between them. CDR3 length: 16 residues. CDR3 sequence reads: CAWSEVWESVYNEQFF. The DNA for the CDR3 is TGTGCCTGGAGTGAGGTTTGGGAGTCGGTCTACAATGAGCAGTTCTTC.

The chain couples TRBV7-9 to TRBJ2-1, with 10 bases matching TRBD2. Looked up from germline, CDR1 is SEHNR and CDR2 is FQNEAQ (reference sequence). The junction had 13 bases not matched to a gene; V was cut back by 4 bases and J by 7 bases. The length of the CDR3 is 17 residues. The CDR3 DNA is TGTGCCAGCAGCTCCCGGCAGCGGGAGGGCCCGGGGAATGAGCAGTTCTTC. It yields the protein CASSSRQREGPGNEQFF.

The genes are TRBV6-5 and TRBJ1-5; no clear D. The CDR3 covers 13 residues. CDR1 is MNHEY, CDR2 SVGAGI, per germline. V was cut by 0 bases and J by 5 bases, with 5 bases left in between. CDR3 protein: CASSYSSYQPQHF. CDR3 bases: TGTGCCAGCAGTTACTCGAGCTATCAGCCCCAGCATTTT.

The genes are TRBV15 and TRBJ1-1; TRBD1 matches at 9 bases. CDR3 length: 15 residues. Trimming cost V 5 bases and J 3 bases; bases outside gene matches: 7. Germline V gene lookup returns CDR1 LNHNV and CDR2 YYDKDF (reference sequence). CDR3 coding DNA: TGTGCCACCAGCCCCGGACAGGGGAGGGACACTGAAGCTTTCTTT. Protein product: CATSPGQGRDTEAFF.

This clone was counted only a few times. The chain is built from TRBV7-3 and TRBJ2-1; D not certain. Germline CDR1 and CDR2: SGHTA and FQGTGA. Between the trimmed V and J ends, which lost 3 bases and 10 bases, there was a span of 7 bases. This CDR3 is built from 11 residues. DNA for the CDR3: TGTGCCAGCAGCTTCGGCGGCGAGCAGTTCTTC. Protein: CASSFGGEQFF.

This chain uses TRBV11-2 with TRBJ2-7, with TRBD1 as a possible D gene (6 bases). Per the germline V gene, CDR1 is SGHAT and CDR2 is FQNNGV. The CDR3 contains 14 residues. V lost 4 bases to trimming and J lost 9 bases, with 19 bases between them. The DNA of the CDR3 is TGTGCCAGCAGCTCCGGGACAACCCCCGGGGTGCAGTACTTC. Residues: CASSSGTTPGVQYF.

This clone was seen only a few times. The sample contains more than one DNA sequence encoding this CDR3. The CDR3 DNA sequence: TGTGCCAGCAGCGTTCAGGGGTACAATGAGCAGTTCTTC. Amino acids: CASSVQGYNEQFF. The chain has TRBV9 and TRBJ2-1, with D perhaps TRBD1 (6 bases). This CDR3 has 13 amino acids. Trimming left V 2 bases short and J 4 bases short, with 7 bases between. The germline gives CDR1 SGDLS, CDR2 YYNGEE.

The gene calls are TRBV13 and TRBJ1-1; tentative D call: TRBD1 (5 bases). CDR1 is PRHDT, CDR2 FYEKMQ, per germline (reference sequence). This CDR3 spans 13 amino acids. V was shortened by 6 bases and J by 6 bases, with 14 bases between the two germline ends. DNA of the CDR3: TGTGCCAGCAGACTTCGACAGCCGTCTGAAGCTTTCTTT. This gives the protein CASRLRQPSEAFF.

The CDR3 DNA follows: TGTGCCAGCACTCCGGGACAGGGGGTCCAAGAGACCCAGTACTTC. Translation gives CASTPGQGVQETQYF. The chain is built from TRBV25-1 and TRBJ2-5; 11 bases fit TRBD1. The CDR3 sequence is 15 residues long. CDR1 MGHDK and CDR2 SYGVNS come from the germline V gene. The V gene end was trimmed by 7 bases and the J gene end by 1 base; junction bases not matched to a gene: 5.

This clone appeared a few times. The V gene is TRBV5-1, the J gene TRBJ2-7, with TRBD1 matching over 7 bases. The trim removed 3 bases at V and 3 bases at J, leaving 15 bases unmatched. CDR3 length equals 17 residues. CDR1 and CDR2 (germline): SGHRS, YFSETQ. CDR3 loop: CASSSGLRDSTFYEQYF. In nucleotides, the CDR3 is TGCGCCAGCAGCTCAGGACTCCGGGACAGCACCTTCTACGAGCAGTACTTC.

The chain is built from TRBV18 and TRBJ1-2, with a tentative D call TRBD1 (6 bases). V was shortened by 1 base and J by 5 bases, with 14 bases between the two germline ends. CDR1 and CDR2 from the germline V gene are KGHSH and LQKENI. The CDR3 spans 15 residues. The CDR3 sequence: CASSPRDTKGYGYTF. The DNA for the CDR3 is TGTGCCAGCTCACCACGGGACACCAAAGGGTATGGCTACACCTTC.

About this clone itself: Other nucleotide sequences from this sample produce the same CDR3. The chain links TRBV9 to TRBJ2-5; D is ambiguous. The CDR3 has 14 residues. From germline, CDR1 is SGDLS and CDR2 YYNGEE. The V end was cut by 2 bases, the J end by 2 bases, with 10 bases between. The CDR3 DNA reads TGTGCCAGCAGCGTTGGGCAGTATCAAGAGACCCAGTACTTC. Protein product: CASSVGQYQETQYF.

This clone was observed a handful of times. The chain joins TRBV2 to TRBJ2-5; D uncertain. The V end lost 4 bases, the J end lost 3 bases, and 9 bases lay between the germline ends. The CDR3 is made up of 13 amino acids. Germline assignment: CDR1 SNHLY and CDR2 FYNNEI. CDR3 coding DNA: TGTGCCAGCAGTGGCAGGTTGGAAGAGACCCAGTACTTC. The encoded protein is CASSGRLEETQYF.

The chain carries TRBV15 and TRBJ2-7, with 7 bases lining up with TRBD1. J lost 2 bases, V lost 9 bases, and 4 bases had no gene match. The CDR3 runs to 12 residues. CDR1 and CDR2 from the germline V gene are LNHNV and YYDKDF (reference sequence). In DNA, the CDR3 is TGTGCCACTAGGGACAGCACCTACGAGCAGTACTTC. Its translation: CATRDSTYEQYF.

This sequence joins TRBV25-1 and TRBJ1-4, with TRBD1 matching over 8 bases. The CDR3 consists of 14 residues. J gave up 11 bases and V 3 bases, and 8 bases lay outside the gene matches. The V gene's germline CDR1 is MGHDK and CDR2 SYGVNS. Here the CDR3 reads CASSDSRQGWKLFF. The CDR3 DNA reads as TGTGCCAGCAGTGATTCGCGACAGGGGTGGAAACTGTTTTTT.

This chain joins TRBV7-2 and TRBJ2-5, with 7 nucleotides matching TRBD2. This CDR3 has 14 residues. After removal of 5 bases from V and 5 bases from J, the junction contained 8 bases not matched to a gene. Looked up from germline, CDR1 is SGHTA and CDR2 is FQGNSA. CDR3 sequence: CASSPGGIRETQYF. The CDR3 nucleotides are TGTGCCAGCAGCCCGGGGGGAATACGGGAGACCCAGTACTTC.